These 19 T cell receptor beta chains were all obtained from the same sample, sequenced in a study of identifying expanded T cells in peripheral blood. Some clones are missing from TCRdb's copy, which holds only in-frame ones; the method was immunoSEQ multiplex PCR. The table includes about 78,000 clones, roughly 86% detected once. Sequencing was carried out using blood. The origin of the receptors is a person aged 18-70 years in good health.

The J gene is TRBJ2-5, the V gene TRBV5-1; 8 bases are shared with TRBD2. Germline CDR1 and CDR2: SGHRS and YFSETQ. The CDR3 runs 17 residues. Trimming took 4 bases from V and 2 from J; bases not matched to a gene: 13. The CDR3 loop is CASSPGRGLGGQETQYF. The CDR3 region has the DNA TGCGCCAGCAGCCCCGGTCGGGGACTAGGGGGACAAGAGACCCAGTACTTC. Full variable domain (missing parts from reference TRBV5-1 and TRBJ2-5): KAGVTQTPRYLIKTRGQQVTLSCSPISGHRSVSWYQQTPGQGLQFLFEYFSETQRNKGNFPGRFSGRQFSNSRSEMNVSTLELGDSALYLCASSPGRGLGGQETQYFGPGTRLLVL.

This clone appeared a few times. J is TRBJ2-7 and V is TRBV7-9; no clear D. The CDR3 totals 17 residues. Germline V gene sequence: CDR1 SEHNR, CDR2 FQNEAQ (reference sequence). The V and J ends lost 5 bases and 0 bases respectively, with 20 bases between them. CDR3 in DNA: TGTGCCAGCAGCCCGTCGTCCGTTACCGATCTCTCCTACGAGCAGTACTTC. Translating it yields CASSPSSVTDLSYEQYF.

The chain recombines TRBV10-1 with TRBJ2-5; D is unclear. The CDR3 runs 14 residues. V dropped 3 bases and J dropped 0 bases, with 8 bases sitting between them. Germline values: CDR1 WNHNN, CDR2 SYGVQD (reference sequence). CDR3 sequence reads: CASSDKQNQETQYF. DNA for the CDR3: TGCGCCAGCAGTGACAAACAGAACCAAGAGACCCAGTACTTC.

This chain links TRBV7-6 with TRBJ2-1, with 10 nucleotides matching TRBD1. The trim removed 5 bases at V and 8 bases at J, leaving 9 bases unmatched. The V gene's germline CDR1 is SGHVS and CDR2 FNYEAQ. The CDR3 is 15 amino acids. The CDR3 DNA reads as TGTGCCAGCAGCACTAGGACAGGGGGGGCCGATGAGCAGTTCTTC. Its protein is CASSTRTGGADEQFF.

The V gene is TRBV6-6, the J gene TRBJ2-7; 7 bases line up with TRBD1. The CDR3 consists of 15 residues. The V and J ends lost 2 bases and 0 bases, in that order; junction bases with no gene match: 4. Per the germline V gene, CDR1 is MNHNY and CDR2 is SVGAGI (reference sequence). In nucleotides, the CDR3 is TGTGCCAGCAGTTACGGGACAGAGAGCTCCTACGAGCAGTACTTC. Its protein product is CASSYGTESSYEQYF.

The chain carries TRBV30 and TRBJ2-2, with 7 bases fitting TRBD2. This CDR3 contains 15 residues. Germline loops: CDR1 GTSNPN, CDR2 SVGIG (reference sequence). Trimming at V came to 2 bases and at J to 1 base, leaving 4 bases not matched to a gene. CDR3 sequence reads: CAWSRLAMNTGELFF. The CDR3 DNA reads TGTGCCTGGAGTCGACTAGCTATGAACACCGGGGAGCTGTTTTTT.

The V and J genes are TRBV7-2 and TRBJ2-7; 8 nucleotides match TRBD1. Germline values: CDR1 SGHTA, CDR2 FQGNSA. The CDR3 consists of 17 residues. The junction had 8 bases not matched to a gene; V was cut back by 1 base and J by 0 bases. The CDR3, as DNA: TGTGCCAGCAGCTTAGAGCCAGGGGGCGTCATCTCCTACGAGCAGTACTTC. This translates into CASSLEPGGVISYEQYF. Full variable domain (remainder filled in from reference TRBV7-2 and TRBJ2-7): GAGVSQSPSNKVTEKGKDVELRCDPISGHTALYWYRQSLGQGLEFLIYFQGNSAPDKSGLPSDRFSAERTGGSVSTLTIQRTQQEDSAVYLCASSLEPGGVISYEQYFGPGTRLTVT.

The chain joins TRBV9 to TRBJ1-4; 8 bases are shared with TRBD1. The CDR3 consists of 16 residues. Germline CDR1 is SGDLS and CDR2 is YYNGEE. V lost 3 bases to trimming and J lost 5 bases; unmatched junction nucleotides: 9. CDR3: CASSAAPGQANEKLFF. CDR3 coding DNA: TGTGCCAGCAGCGCGGCCCCGGGACAGGCGAATGAAAAACTGTTTTTT.

The rearrangement joins TRBV7-2 to TRBJ1-4; D unresolved. CDR3 length: 17 residues. The germline V and J ends were trimmed by 2 bases and 0 bases, with 13 bases remaining between them. Germline V gene sequence: CDR1 SGHTA, CDR2 FQGNSA. DNA for the CDR3: TGTGCCAGCAGCTTAAATGGAGATCCCGCAACTAATGAAAAACTGTTTTTT. Translated, it gives CASSLNGDPATNEKLFF.

The genes are TRBV4-3 and TRBJ2-7; 7 positions match TRBD2. V gave up 4 bases and J gave up 2 bases; unmatched junction bases: 8. This CDR3 is built from 15 residues. CDR1 and CDR2 from the germline V gene are LGHNA and YSLEER. The CDR3: CASSRESGETYEQYF. The CDR3 nucleotides are TGCGCCAGCAGCCGCGAAAGCGGGGAAACCTACGAGCAGTACTTC.

The chain employs TRBV9 and TRBJ2-3, with D perhaps TRBD2 (5 bases). Looked up from germline, CDR1 is SGDLS and CDR2 is YYNGEE. This CDR3 has 15 residues. V lost 0 bases and J lost 0, with 8 bases in between. CDR3 DNA sequence: TGTGCCAGCAGCGTAGTCGACTACAGCACAGATACGCAGTATTTT. As protein: CASSVVDYSTDTQYF.

This chain links TRBV19 with TRBJ2-1; perhaps TRBD2 as D (5 bases). Deletions cut 3 bases from V and 10 bases from J, with 13 bases between. Per the germline V gene, CDR1 is LNHDA and CDR2 is SQIVND (reference sequence). The CDR3 totals 13 residues. CDR3 nucleotide sequence: TGTGCCAGTAGTATCGAGGTCCGCGGGGAGCAGTTCTTC. Its translation is CASSIEVRGEQFF.

V is TRBV18 and J is TRBJ2-2; TRBD1 matches at 8 bases. The CDR3 totals 15 residues. From germline, CDR1 is KGHSH and CDR2 LQKENI. V lost 3 bases and J lost 4; bases outside the gene matches: 4. This CDR3 is CASSPDRGLTGELFF. The CDR3 DNA reads TGTGCCAGCTCACCCGACAGGGGCCTCACCGGGGAGCTGTTTTTT.

The chain uses TRBV19 and TRBJ2-2; perhaps TRBD1 as D (8 bases). The CDR3 runs to 15 residues. Germline V lookup: CDR1 LNHDA, CDR2 SQIVND (reference sequence). V lost 5 bases and J lost 3, with 13 bases in between. CDR3 nucleotides: TGTGCCAGTAGTTCTACAGGGGGGGACACCGGGGAGCTGTTTTTT. Its translation is CASSSTGGDTGELFF.

The rearrangement uses TRBV29-1 and TRBJ1-1; the D gene is possibly TRBD1 (5 bases). Germline CDR1 reads SQVTM; CDR2 reads ANQGSEA. Trimming took off 4 bases at V and 0 bases at J, with 21 bases between the two ends. The CDR3 spans 17 residues. CDR3 sequence reads: CSVVVPDWTYLNTEAFF. The CDR3 nucleotides are TGCAGCGTTGTGGTTCCCGACTGGACATACCTGAACACTGAAGCTTTCTTT.

This chain links TRBV9 with TRBJ1-1; D uncertain. The CDR3 has 14 residues. Germline assignment: CDR1 SGDLS and CDR2 YYNGEE. V was clipped by 4 bases and J by 0 bases, with 10 bases between them. The CDR3 sequence: CASSPDSLNTEAFF. DNA of the CDR3: TGTGCCAGCAGCCCGGACTCCTTGAACACTGAAGCTTTCTTT.

This sequence joins TRBV5-6 and TRBJ1-2; TRBD1 matches 7 bases. With V trimmed by 4 bases and J by 2 bases, 5 bases remained unmatched. Germline-derived CDR1 and CDR2 are SGHDT and YYEEEE. The CDR3 spans 14 residues. The CDR3 is CASSHGTANYGYTF. Here the CDR3 DNA reads TGTGCCAGCAGCCACGGGACAGCCAACTATGGCTACACCTTC. Variable domain in full (rest from reference TRBV5-6 and TRBJ1-2): DAGVTQSPTHLIKTRGQQVTLRCSPKSGHDTVSWYQQALGQGPQFIFQYYEEEERQRGNFPDRFSGHQFPNYSSELNVNALLLGDSALYLCASSHGTANYGYTFGSGTRLTVV.

The rearrangement uses TRBV4-1 and TRBJ2-2; D is unresolved. Germline CDR1 MGHRA, CDR2 YSYEKL. V lost 4 bases and J lost 5, with 20 bases in between. The CDR3 contains 17 residues. The CDR3 loop is CASSPLPLSWATGELFF. CDR3 sequence (DNA): TGCGCCAGCAGCCCACTACCCTTGAGCTGGGCGACCGGGGAGCTGTTTTTT.

This chain connects TRBV7-2 to TRBJ2-3, with 9 bases aligning to TRBD2. Germline CDR1 reads SGHTA; CDR2 reads FQGNSA. The CDR3 is 14 residues long. The ends lost 5 bases at V and 4 bases at J; junction bases unmatched: 4. CDR3 residues: CASSRTSVPDTQYF. DNA of the CDR3: TGTGCCAGCAGCCGGACTAGCGTGCCAGATACGCAGTATTTT.